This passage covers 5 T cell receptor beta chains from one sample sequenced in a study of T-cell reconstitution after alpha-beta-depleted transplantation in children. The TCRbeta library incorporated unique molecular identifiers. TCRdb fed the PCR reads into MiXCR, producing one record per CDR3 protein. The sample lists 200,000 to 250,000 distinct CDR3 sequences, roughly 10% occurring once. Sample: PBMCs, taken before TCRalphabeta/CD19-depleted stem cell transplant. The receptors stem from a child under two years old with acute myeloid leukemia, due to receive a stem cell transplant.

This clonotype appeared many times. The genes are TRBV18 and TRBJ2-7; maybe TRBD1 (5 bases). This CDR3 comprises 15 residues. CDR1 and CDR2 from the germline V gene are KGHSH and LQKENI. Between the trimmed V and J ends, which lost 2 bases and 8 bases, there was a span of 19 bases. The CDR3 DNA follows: TGTGCCAGCTCACCAGCCCCAGGGAAGTCCAACAAGCAGTACTTC. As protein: CASSPAPGKSNKQYF.

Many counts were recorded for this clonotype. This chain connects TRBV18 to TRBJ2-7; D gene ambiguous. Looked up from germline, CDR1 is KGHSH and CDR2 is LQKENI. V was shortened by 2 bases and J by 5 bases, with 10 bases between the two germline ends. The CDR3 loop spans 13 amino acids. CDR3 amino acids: CASSPGVPHEQYF. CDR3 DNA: TGTGCCAGCTCACCAGGAGTGCCCCACGAGCAGTACTTC.

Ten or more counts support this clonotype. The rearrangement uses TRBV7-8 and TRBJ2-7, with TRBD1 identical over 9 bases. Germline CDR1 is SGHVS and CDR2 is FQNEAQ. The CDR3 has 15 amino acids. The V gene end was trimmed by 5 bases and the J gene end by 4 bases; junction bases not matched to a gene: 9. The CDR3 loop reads CASSPPGTGIYEQYF. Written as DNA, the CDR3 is TGTGCCAGCAGCCCACCCGGGACAGGGATTTACGAGCAGTACTTC.

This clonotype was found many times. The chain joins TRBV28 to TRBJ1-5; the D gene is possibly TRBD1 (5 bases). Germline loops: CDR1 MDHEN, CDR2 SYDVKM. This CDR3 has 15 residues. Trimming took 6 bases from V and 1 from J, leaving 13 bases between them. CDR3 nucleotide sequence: TGTGCCAGCAGGAGACAGAGGACGAGCAATCAGCCCCAGCATTTT. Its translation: CASRRQRTSNQPQHF.

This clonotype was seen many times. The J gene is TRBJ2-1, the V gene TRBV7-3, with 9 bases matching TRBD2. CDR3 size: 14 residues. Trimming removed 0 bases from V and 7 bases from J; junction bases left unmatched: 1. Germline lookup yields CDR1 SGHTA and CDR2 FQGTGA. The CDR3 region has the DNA TGTGCCAGCAGCTTAACAGCGGGAGGAAATGAGCAGTTCTTC. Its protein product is CASSLTAGGNEQFF.